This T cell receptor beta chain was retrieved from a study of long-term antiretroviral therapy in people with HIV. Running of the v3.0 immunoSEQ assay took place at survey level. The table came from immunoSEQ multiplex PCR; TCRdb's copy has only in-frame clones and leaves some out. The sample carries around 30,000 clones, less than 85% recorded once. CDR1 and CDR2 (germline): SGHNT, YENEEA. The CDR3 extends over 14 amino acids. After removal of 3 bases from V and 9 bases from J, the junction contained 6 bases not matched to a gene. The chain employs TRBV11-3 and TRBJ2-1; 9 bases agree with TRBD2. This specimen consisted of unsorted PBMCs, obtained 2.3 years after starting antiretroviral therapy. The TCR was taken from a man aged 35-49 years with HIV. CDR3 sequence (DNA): TGTGCCAGCAGCTTGGCTAGCGGGAAGGTTGAGCAGTTCTTC. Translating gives CASSLASGKVEQFF.